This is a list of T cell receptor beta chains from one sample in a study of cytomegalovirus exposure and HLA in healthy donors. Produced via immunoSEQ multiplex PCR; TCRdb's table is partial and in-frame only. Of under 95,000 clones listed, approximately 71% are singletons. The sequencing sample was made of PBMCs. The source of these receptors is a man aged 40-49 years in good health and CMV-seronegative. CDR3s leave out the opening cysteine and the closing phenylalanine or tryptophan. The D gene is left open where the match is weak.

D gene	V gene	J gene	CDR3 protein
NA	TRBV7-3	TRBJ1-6	ASSLTGSGDSPLH
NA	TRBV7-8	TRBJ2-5	ASSLVVQAQETQY
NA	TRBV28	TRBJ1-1	ASKAPAGMNTEAF
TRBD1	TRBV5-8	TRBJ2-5	ASSLWAGGSQETQY
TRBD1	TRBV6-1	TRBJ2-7	ASSGGQDYEQY
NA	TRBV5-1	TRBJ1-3	ASSSSLGQISGNTIY
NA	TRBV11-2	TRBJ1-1	ASSWLAGGTEAF
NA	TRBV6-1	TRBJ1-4	ASSNRDNGNEKLF
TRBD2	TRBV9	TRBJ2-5	ASSPGTSLKETQY
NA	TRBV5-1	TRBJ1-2	ASSLQGGRMGGYT
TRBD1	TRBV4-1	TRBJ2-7	ASSQGTGILYEQY
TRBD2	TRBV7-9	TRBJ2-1	ASSSVGGSLHNEQF
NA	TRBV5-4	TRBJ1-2	ASSLVGTNGYT
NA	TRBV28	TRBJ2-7	ASSIAASYEQY
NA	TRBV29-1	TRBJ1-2	SVEEGAGGYT
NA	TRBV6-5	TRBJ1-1	ASTITRGRTEAF
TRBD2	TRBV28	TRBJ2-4	ASSLQREGAKNIQY
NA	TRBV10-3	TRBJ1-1	AISEIPRNTEAF
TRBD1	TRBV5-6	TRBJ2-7	ASSLTKGQAFRKQY
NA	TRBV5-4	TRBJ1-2	ASRAGREGYGYT
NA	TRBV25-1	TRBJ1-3	ASSAWSSGNTIY
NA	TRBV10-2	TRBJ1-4	ASSERGEKLF
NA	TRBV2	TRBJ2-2	ASSEQGPGELF
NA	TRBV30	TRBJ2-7	AWSPGLGYEQY
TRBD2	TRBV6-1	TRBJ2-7	ASSGPGRGGYEQY
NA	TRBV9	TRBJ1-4	ASSVEGVTNEKLF
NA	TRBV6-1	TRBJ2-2	ASISPPPDTGELF
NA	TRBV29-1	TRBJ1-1	SVVFETDEAF
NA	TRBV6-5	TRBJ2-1	ASRSEGAKQF
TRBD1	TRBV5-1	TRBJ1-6	ASSLGQGESPLH
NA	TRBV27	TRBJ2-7	ASSLGHEQY
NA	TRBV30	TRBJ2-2	AWSTGTGELF
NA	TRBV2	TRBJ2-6	ASRGDKTSGANVLT
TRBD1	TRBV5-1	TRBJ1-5	ASSLGQGAQPQH
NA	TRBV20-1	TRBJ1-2	SAKSNYGYT
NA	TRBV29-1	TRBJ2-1	SSGDNEQF
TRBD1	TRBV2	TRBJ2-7	ASSAGTGTHEQY
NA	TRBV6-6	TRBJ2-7	ASTDSYKDEQY
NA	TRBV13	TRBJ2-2	ASSLRGSNTGELF
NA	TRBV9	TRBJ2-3	AISVVPRAGSRTDTQY
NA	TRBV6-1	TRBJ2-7	ASSEGVRGFPYEQY
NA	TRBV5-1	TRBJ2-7	ASSLARRQNSYEQY
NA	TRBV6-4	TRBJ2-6	ASSEQGSILSGANVLT
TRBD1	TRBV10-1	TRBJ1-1	ASSEVGWDRTEAF
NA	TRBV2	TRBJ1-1	ASRGGAEAF
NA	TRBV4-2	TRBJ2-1	ASSQDFGGYNEQF
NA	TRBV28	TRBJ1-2	ASSLLPGQGYYGYT
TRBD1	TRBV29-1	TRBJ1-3	SVEKTDRAHHTIY
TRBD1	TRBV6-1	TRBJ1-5	AISTGANQPQH
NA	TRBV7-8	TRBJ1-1	ASTLVHQAGENTEAF
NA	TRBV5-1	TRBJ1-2	ASSLQTGQIYGYT
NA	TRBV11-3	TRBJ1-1	ASSLLPNTEAF
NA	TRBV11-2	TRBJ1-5	ASSATTGTNQPQH
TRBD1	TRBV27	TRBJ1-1	ASRLGQPNTEAF
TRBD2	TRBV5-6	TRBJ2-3	ASSFLSGTSGRIKDTQY
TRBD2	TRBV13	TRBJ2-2	ASSAALAGPTGELF
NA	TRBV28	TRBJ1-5	ASSWAPTANQPQH
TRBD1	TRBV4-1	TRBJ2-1	ASSSIHRGPYNEQF